The table lists the clone carrying this T cell receptor beta chain with a few counts. This sample is part of a study of T-cell memory formation after mild COVID-19. CDR3 length: 13 residues. The germline gives CDR1 SGHTA, CDR2 FQGNSA. Trimming cost V 8 bases and J 4 bases, with 14 bases left between them. TCRdb ran MiXCR on the 5' RACE reads and lists one entry per CDR3 protein. The sample holds 350,000 or so distinct CDR3 sequences, over 20% seen once. Sequenced input: PBMCs or a T cell subset sorted from them (not recorded which). The source is an adult woman who had mild COVID-19 (a few samples of this study predate the infection). Cell type and time point are not known. This sequence joins TRBV7-2 and TRBJ1-1, with TRBD1 as a possible D gene (6 bases). The CDR3 sequence is CASRSGEGTEAFF. DNA of the CDR3: TGTGCCAGCCGCTCAGGGGAGGGCACTGAAGCTTTCTTT.